This entry features one TCR beta chain sequence. Its specificity is not known. Data came from immunoSEQ multiplex PCR; TCRdb stores just in-frame clones and leaves some out. In the table there are 15,000 to 20,000 clones, approximately 88% of which are singletons. These data originate in a study of OX40 agonist ivuxolimab in advanced cancers. Overall study context: Recorded diagnoses for dose-escalation patients were hepatocellular carcinoma, melanoma, renal cell or head and neck cancer.

Study-wide results and limits: At 0.1 to 3.0 mg/kg, clonal expansion of CD4+ and CD8+ blood T cells had occurred by week 6. People who partly responded at 0.1-3.0 mg/kg had some of the least clonal expansion seen.

Germline values: CDR1 MDHEN, CDR2 SYDVKM. The V and J ends lost 6 bases and 0 bases respectively, with 11 bases between them. This CDR3 spans 14 amino acids. The sample consisted of CD4+ or CD8+ T cells sorted from blood, taken in a trial of the OX40 agonist ivuxolimab. This clonotype was obtained from an adult with an advanced solid tumor such as melanoma, head and neck, liver or kidney cancer. The J gene is TRBJ1-1, the V gene TRBV28, with a possible D match to TRBD1 (6 bases). CDR3 residues: CASRPDSMNTEAFF. In DNA, the CDR3 is TGTGCCAGCAGACCGGACAGTATGAACACTGAAGCTTTCTTT. Full variable domain (remainder filled in from reference TRBV28 and TRBJ1-1): DVKVTQSSRYLVKRTGEKVFLECVQDMDHENMFWYRQDPGLGLRLIYFSYDVKMKEKGDIPEGYSVSREKKERFSLILESASTNQTSMYLCASRPDSMNTEAFFGQGTRLTVV.